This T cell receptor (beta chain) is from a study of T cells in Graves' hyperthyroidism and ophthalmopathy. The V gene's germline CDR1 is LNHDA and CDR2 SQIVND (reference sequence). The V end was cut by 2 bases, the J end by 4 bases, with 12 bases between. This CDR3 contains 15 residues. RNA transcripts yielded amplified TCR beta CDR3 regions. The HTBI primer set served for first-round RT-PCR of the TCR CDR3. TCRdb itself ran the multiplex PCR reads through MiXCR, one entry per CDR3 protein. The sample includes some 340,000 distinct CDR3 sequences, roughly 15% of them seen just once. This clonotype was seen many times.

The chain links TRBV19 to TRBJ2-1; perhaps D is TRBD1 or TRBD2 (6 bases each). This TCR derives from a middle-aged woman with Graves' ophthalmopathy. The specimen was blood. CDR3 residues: CASSIKGGPYNEQFF. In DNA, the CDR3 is TGTGCCAGTAGTATAAAGGGGGGTCCTTACAATGAGCAGTTCTTC.